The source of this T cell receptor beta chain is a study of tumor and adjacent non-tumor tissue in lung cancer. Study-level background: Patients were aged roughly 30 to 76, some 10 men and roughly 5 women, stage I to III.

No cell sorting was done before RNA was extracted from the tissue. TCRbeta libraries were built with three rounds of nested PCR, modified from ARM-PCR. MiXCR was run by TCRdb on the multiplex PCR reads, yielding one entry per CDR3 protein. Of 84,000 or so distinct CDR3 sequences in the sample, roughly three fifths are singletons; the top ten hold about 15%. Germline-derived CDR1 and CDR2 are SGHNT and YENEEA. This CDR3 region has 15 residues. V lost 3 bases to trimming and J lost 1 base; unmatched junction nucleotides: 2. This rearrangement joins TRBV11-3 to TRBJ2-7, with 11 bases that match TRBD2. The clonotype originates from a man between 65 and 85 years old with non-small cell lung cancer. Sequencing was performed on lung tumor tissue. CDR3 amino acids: CASSFIAGGSYEQYF. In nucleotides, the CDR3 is TGTGCCAGCAGCTTTATAGCGGGAGGGTCCTACGAGCAGTACTTC. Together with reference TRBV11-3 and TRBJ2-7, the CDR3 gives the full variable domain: EAGVVQSPRYKIIEKKQPVAFWCNPISGHNTLYWYLQNLGQGPELLIRYENEEAVDDSQLPKDRFSAERLKGVDSTLKIQPAELGDSAVYLCASSFIAGGSYEQYFGPGTRLTVT.